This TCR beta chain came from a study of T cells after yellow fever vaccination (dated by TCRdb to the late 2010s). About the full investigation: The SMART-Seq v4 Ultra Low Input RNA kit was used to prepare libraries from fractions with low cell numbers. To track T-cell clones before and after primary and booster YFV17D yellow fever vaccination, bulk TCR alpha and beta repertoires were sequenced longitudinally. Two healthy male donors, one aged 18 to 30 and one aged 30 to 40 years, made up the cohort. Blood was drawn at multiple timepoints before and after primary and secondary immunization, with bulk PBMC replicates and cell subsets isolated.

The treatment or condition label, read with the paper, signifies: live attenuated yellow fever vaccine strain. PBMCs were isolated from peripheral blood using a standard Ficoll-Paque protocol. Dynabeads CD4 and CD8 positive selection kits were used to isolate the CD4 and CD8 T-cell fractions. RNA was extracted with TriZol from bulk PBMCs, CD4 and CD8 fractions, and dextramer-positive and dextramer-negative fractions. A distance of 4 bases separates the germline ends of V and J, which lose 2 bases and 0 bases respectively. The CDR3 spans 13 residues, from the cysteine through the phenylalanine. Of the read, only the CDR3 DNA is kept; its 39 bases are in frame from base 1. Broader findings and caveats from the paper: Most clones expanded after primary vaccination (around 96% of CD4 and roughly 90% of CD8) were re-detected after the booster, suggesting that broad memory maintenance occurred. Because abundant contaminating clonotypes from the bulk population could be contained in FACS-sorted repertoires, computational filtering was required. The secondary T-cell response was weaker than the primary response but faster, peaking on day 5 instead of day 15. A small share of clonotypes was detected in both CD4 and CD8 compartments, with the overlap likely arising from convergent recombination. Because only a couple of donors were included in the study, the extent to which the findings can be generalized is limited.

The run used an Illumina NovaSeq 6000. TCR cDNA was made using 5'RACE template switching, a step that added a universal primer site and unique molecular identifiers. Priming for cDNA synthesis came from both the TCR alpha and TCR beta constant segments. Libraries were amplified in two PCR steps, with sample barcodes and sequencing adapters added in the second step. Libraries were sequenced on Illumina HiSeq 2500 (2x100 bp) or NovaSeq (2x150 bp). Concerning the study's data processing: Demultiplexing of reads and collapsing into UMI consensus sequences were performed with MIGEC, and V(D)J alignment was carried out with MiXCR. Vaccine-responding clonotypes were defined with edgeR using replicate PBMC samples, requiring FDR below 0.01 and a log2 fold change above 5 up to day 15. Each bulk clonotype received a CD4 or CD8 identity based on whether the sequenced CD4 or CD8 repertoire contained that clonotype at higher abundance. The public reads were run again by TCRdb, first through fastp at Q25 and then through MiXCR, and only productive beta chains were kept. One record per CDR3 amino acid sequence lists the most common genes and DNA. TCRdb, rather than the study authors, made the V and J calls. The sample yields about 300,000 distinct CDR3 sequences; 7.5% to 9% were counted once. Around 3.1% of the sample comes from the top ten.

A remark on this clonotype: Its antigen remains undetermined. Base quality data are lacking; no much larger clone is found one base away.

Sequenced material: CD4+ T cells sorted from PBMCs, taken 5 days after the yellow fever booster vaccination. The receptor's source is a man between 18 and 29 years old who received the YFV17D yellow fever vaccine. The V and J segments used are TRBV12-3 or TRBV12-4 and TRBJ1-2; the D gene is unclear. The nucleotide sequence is TGTGCCAGCAGTTTAACGTCTAACTATGGCTACACCTTC. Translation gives CASSLTSNYGYTF.